Each of the 10 T cell receptor beta chains below was sequenced from the same sample in a study of T cell responses to AZD1222 COVID-19 vaccine. Assay: immunoSEQ multiplex PCR; the TCRdb copy retains only in-frame clones and omits some. The table has about 170,000 clones, around 94% seen once; the top ten hold 2.6%. The specimen was peripheral blood, collected on day 0 of AZD1222 vaccination. These receptors were taken from an adult in good health.

V and J are TRBV18 and TRBJ1-1; 11 bases are shared with TRBD1. Germline V gene sequence: CDR1 KGHSH, CDR2 LQKENI. The CDR3 totals 15 residues. The trim removed 4 bases at V and 5 bases at J, leaving 6 bases unmatched. This chain's CDR3 is CASSRGQGAYTEAFF. For the CDR3, the DNA is TGTGCCAGCTCACGCGGACAGGGGGCATATACTGAAGCTTTCTTT.

V and J are TRBV6-5 and TRBJ2-1; no reliable D call. The CDR3 spans 14 residues. Germline assignment: CDR1 MNHEY and CDR2 SVGAGI. Trimming cost V 5 bases and J 8 bases, with 16 bases left between them. CDR3 protein: CASSPRAPFYEQFF. The CDR3 nucleotides read TGTGCCAGCAGTCCCCGGGCGCCATTCTATGAGCAGTTCTTC.

This clone was seen only once. This chain joins TRBV19 and TRBJ2-7; D is unresolved. V dropped 0 bases and J dropped 0 bases, with 6 bases sitting between them. The CDR3 totals 14 residues. Germline-derived CDR1 and CDR2 are LNHDA and SQIVND (reference sequence). In nucleotides, the CDR3 is TGTGCCAGTAGTATAGATAATCCCTCCTACGAGCAGTACTTC. Translated, it gives CASSIDNPSYEQYF.

The chain carries TRBV9 and TRBJ1-3; TRBD1 aligns across 8 bases. The germline V gene has CDR1 SGDLS and CDR2 YYNGEE. V lost 4 bases, J lost 0 bases, and 6 bases stayed unmatched. The CDR3 runs to 16 residues. CDR3 coding DNA: TGTGCCAGCAGCCCAGGACAGGGCCTCTCTGGAAACACCATATATTTT. Protein product: CASSPGQGLSGNTIYF.

The chain is built from TRBV27 and TRBJ1-5; no clear D. The V gene's germline CDR1 is MNHEY and CDR2 SMNVEV (reference sequence). V dropped 3 bases and J dropped 0 bases, with 9 bases sitting between them. The CDR3 has 15 amino acids. The CDR3 DNA is TGTGCCAGCAGTTTCCGAGGGTTTAGCAATCAGCCCCAGCATTTT. Its translation: CASSFRGFSNQPQHF.

The chain joins TRBV12-3 or TRBV12-4 to TRBJ2-1; D is undetermined. CDR3 length equals 11 residues. Trimming left V 5 bases short and J 10 bases short, with 9 bases between. The CDR3 protein is CASSVEREQFF. In DNA form, the CDR3 reads TGTGCCAGCAGTGTGGAGCGCGAGCAGTTCTTC.

V and J are TRBV19 and TRBJ1-2; D is possibly TRBD1 (6 bases). Trimming took off 5 bases at V and 2 bases at J, with 12 bases between the two ends. CDR1 is LNHDA, CDR2 SQIVND, per germline (reference sequence). This CDR3 is built from 14 residues. DNA of the CDR3: TGTGCCAGTAGTCCAGGGGTCCCGAACTATGGCTACACCTTC. It codes for CASSPGVPNYGYTF.

This clone has just a few counts. The chain uses TRBV10-2 and TRBJ2-7; D ambiguous. This CDR3 contains 11 residues. V lost 3 bases and J lost 7, with 7 bases in between. Per the germline V gene, CDR1 is WSHSY and CDR2 is SAAADI. Written as DNA, the CDR3 is TGCGCCAGCAGTGAACGACGGGAGCAGTACTTC. This sequence encodes CASSERREQYF.

The V gene is TRBV7-2, the J gene TRBJ2-5, with 9 bases lining up with TRBD1. V lost 1 base, J lost 2 bases, and 8 bases stayed unmatched. The germline CDR1 and CDR2 sequences are SGHTA and FQGNSA. The CDR3 has 17 amino acids. This chain's CDR3 is CASSLEPTGGSQETQYF. For the CDR3, the DNA is TGTGCCAGCAGCTTAGAGCCGACAGGGGGTAGTCAAGAGACCCAGTACTTC.

The CDR3 reads CAISEVGQGPRDQPQHF. CDR3 bases: TGTGCCATCAGTGAAGTGGGACAGGGGCCTCGGGATCAGCCCCAGCATTTT. This rearrangement joins TRBV10-3 to TRBJ1-5, with 10 bases lining up with TRBD1. The CDR3 spans 17 residues. The germline gives CDR1 ENHRY, CDR2 SYGVKD. V shed 3 bases and J 5 bases; nucleotides not matched to a gene: 10.